This entry lists 3 T cell receptor beta chains sequenced from one sample in a study of T cell repertoires in cytomegalovirus infection. The antigens these receptors bind are not known. One entry per CDR3 protein results from TCRdb running MiXCR on the reads. The sample shows around 900,000 distinct CDR3 sequences, roughly 30% of them seen only once. The source was cultured CD8+ T cells from PBMCs, collected from culture after CMV antigen stimulation. Source of these receptors: a human donor in good health (CMV status not recorded). Some clones in this sample may be carry-over from other donors' samples.

The chain couples TRBV6-1 to TRBJ2-1; D possibly corresponds to TRBD1 (6 bases). V gave up 1 base and J gave up 6 bases, with 10 bases separating them. There are 14 residues in the CDR3. Germline V CDR1 and CDR2: MNHNS, SASEGT. The CDR3 DNA reads as TGTGCCAGCAGTGAAGGGCAGGGGTCCAATGAGCAGTTCTTC. Translating it yields CASSEGQGSNEQFF.

The rearrangement uses TRBV27 and TRBJ2-1; 14 bases fit TRBD2. The CDR3 contains 20 residues. V shed 5 bases, J shed 4 bases, and the junction held 16 bases outside the gene matches. The germline V gene has CDR1 MNHEY and CDR2 SMNVEV (reference sequence). The CDR3 bases are TGTGCCAGCAGTGAGTTCTACGGACTAGCGGGGGGTATGGGGTACAATGAGCAGTTCTTC. Its translation is CASSEFYGLAGGMGYNEQFF.

The J gene is TRBJ2-5, the V gene TRBV20-1; unclear D gene. Per the germline V gene, CDR1 is DFQATT and CDR2 is SNEGSKA (reference sequence). The length of the CDR3 is 14 residues. V was pared by 6 bases and J by 5 bases, with 19 bases between. The CDR3 region has the DNA TGCAGTGCCGGTAGGCAGGCCCCCGTGGAGACCCAGTACTTC. This sequence encodes CSAGRQAPVETQYF.